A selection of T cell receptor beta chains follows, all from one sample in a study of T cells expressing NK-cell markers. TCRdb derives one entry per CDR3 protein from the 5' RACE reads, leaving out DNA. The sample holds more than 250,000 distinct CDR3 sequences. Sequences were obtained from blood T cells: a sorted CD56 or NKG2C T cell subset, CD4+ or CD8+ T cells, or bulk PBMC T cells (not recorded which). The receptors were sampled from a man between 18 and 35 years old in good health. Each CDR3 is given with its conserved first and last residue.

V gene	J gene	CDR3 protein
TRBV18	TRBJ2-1	CASGPGQINEQFF
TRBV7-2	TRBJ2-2	CASSPSGSVSGELFF
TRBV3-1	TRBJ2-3	CASSQVSGRSTDTQYF
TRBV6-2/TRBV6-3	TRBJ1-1	CASYRGTEAFF
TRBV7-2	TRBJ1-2	CASSLGDRAYGYTF
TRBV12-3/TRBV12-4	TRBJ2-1	CASSLAGGGLPFF
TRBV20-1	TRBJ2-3	CSATGPFSLTDTQYF
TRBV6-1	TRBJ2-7	CASSPKPGVPYEQYF
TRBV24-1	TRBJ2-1	CATSSGGYNEQFF
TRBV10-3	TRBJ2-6	CAISVHSTTSSGANVLTF
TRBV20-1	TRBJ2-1	CSARVPASGRNEQFF